This T cell receptor beta chain was sequenced for a study of blood T cell repertoires in COVID-19. Study as a whole: Sources were T cells, B-cell-depleted T cells, or PBMCs; the material itself was cDNA or gDNA.

Authors' data handling: Nucleated cell counts were estimated from reference gene primer amplification. The table came from immunoSEQ multiplex PCR; TCRdb's copy has only in-frame clones and leaves some out. D and trimming come from the DNA, and the V and J calls and clone size come from that table. This sample has some 250,000 clones; 86% occur once, and the top ten carry 9% to 15%. This TCR derives from a man older than 75 with acute or convalescent COVID-19. Sequenced: peripheral blood.

The CDR3 loop is CASSYSGTGSLDGYTF. CDR3 in DNA: TGTGCCAGCAGTTACTCGGGGACAGGGAGCCTCGACGGCTACACCTTC. The V and J genes are TRBV6-5 and TRBJ1-2, with 9 bases lining up with TRBD1. V was clipped by 0 bases and J by 8 bases; unmatched bases: 10. Germline V gene sequence: CDR1 MNHEY, CDR2 SVGAGI. This CDR3 is 16 amino acids long.